The clone carrying this TCR beta chain has a single count. Its antigen is not known. This sample was taken from a study of CD8 T cells in Susac syndrome. Across the whole study: The Susac syndrome patients were therapy-naive, on corticosteroids, or on intravenous immunoglobulin alone at blood draw. Study-level points and caveats: Expansion of clones was not seen in the CD4+ T cell repertoires of Susac syndrome.

Random hexamers served to reverse transcribe roughly 0.5 to 1 ug RNA. Amplification of the TCR beta CDR3 was carried out by immunoSEQ multiplex PCR, which spanned a total of 54 Vbeta and 13 Jbeta segments. TCRdb analysed the immunoSEQ multiplex PCR reads with MiXCR anew, one entry per CDR3 protein. This repertoire shows 150,000 or so distinct CDR3 sequences, approximately 95% found once; its top ten account for approximately 0.12%. The sequencing sample was made of CD4+ T cells from PBMCs. This receptor was identified in a human donor with Susac syndrome.

The CDR3 loop reads CSAPVTLAGGLEQYF. The CDR3 coding sequence is TGCAGTGCCCCTGTGACTCTAGCGGGAGGGCTCGAGCAGTACTTC. The rearrangement joins TRBV20-1 to TRBJ2-7; TRBD2 aligns across 12 bases. Germline V gives CDR1 DFQATT, CDR2 SNEGSKA (reference sequence). The trim removed 6 bases at V and 6 bases at J, leaving 12 bases unmatched. This CDR3 has 15 amino acids.